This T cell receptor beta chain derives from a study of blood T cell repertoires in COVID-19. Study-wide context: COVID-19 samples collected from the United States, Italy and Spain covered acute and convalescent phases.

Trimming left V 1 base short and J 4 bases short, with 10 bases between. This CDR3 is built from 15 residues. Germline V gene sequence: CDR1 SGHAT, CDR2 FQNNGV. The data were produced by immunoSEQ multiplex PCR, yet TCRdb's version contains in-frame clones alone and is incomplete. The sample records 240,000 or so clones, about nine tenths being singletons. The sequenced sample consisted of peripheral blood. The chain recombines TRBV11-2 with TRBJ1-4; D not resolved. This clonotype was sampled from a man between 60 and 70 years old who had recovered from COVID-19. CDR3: CASSLGQVNNEKLFF. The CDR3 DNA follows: TGTGCCAGCAGCTTAGGCCAGGTGAATAATGAAAAACTGTTTTTT.